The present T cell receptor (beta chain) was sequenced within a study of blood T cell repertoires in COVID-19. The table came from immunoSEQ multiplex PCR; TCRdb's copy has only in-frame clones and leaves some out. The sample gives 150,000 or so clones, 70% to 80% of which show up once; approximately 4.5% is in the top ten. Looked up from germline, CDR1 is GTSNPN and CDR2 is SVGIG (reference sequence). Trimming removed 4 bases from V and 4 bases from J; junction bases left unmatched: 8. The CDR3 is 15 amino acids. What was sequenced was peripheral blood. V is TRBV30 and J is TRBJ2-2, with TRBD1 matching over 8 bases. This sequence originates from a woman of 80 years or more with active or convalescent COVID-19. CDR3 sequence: CAWIQDRAVTGELFF. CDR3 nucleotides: TGTGCCTGGATCCAGGACAGGGCGGTCACCGGGGAGCTGTTTTTT.